This TCR beta chain was recorded in a study of CD8+CD57+ T cells in acquired aplastic anemia (dated by TCRdb to 2016 to 2018). With regard to the full study: A mean of approximately 3 ug of DNA, ranging from roughly 0.2 to 27.4 ug, was extracted from sorted CD4+ and CD8+ cells. CD8+CD57+ expansion was defined as frequency above the mean frequency observed in healthy subjects. General findings and caveats noted by the study authors: Fewer than 30 CD8+ CDR3 sequences were found in both patients and controls but appeared to be highly expressed in patients and within the immunodominant clones of the patients. CD8+ Simpson's diversity did not differ significantly between patients and healthy controls (P=0.060).

Profiling of TCR beta VDJ combinations and CDR3 sequences used genomic DNA as the template. An Illumina HiSeq 2000 was the platform used for TCR repertoire sequencing. As for the authors' bioinformatics: Repertoire assessment relied on Simpson's diversity index, CDR3 size and DJ length profiles, and TRBV/TRBJ rearrangement plots. Whichever DNA sequence was most abundant in the deep sequencing data was defined as the immunodominant clone. CDR3 amino acid sequences were screened for sharing across subjects and were compared with published repertoires and the VDJdb database. TCRdb reprocessed the public reads (quality trimming at Q25 with fastp, clone calling with MiXCR) and kept in-frame beta chains. All rows with the same CDR3 protein become a single entry with the most common DNA and genes. Clone size and V and J calls follow TCRdb, not the original study. The sample table records 150,000 or so distinct CDR3 sequences; about 52% of these occur just once. The top ten constitute roughly 12% of the sample.

V is clipped by 7 bases and J by 10 bases, and the sequence between their germline boundaries is 14 bases long. CDR3 length: 12 amino acids, cysteine to phenylalanine. Only the CDR3 region is kept as DNA, spanning 36 bases read in frame from base 1. Reading the germline V gene (reference sequence) gives CDR1 SEHNR and CDR2 FQNEAQ. Details on this clonotype: Its specific antigen is unknown. Qualities for individual bases were not recorded, and no much larger clone is one base off.

The patients picked for sequencing were ones in whom flow cytometry had shown an expansion of CD8+CD57+ cells. Every patient had a diagnosis of severe acquired aplastic anemia based on International Study of Aplastic Anemia and Agranulocytosis and Camitta criteria. Patients had received no therapy at the time of blood sampling. In this study, sorted CD4+ and CD8+ T cells from the blood of healthy subjects and of severe aplastic anemia patients had their TCR repertoires deep-sequenced. In the USA, patient enrollment took place under clinicaltrials.gov protocols 00001620, 01623167, 00001397, 00071045, 00081523 and 00961064. Ficoll-Paque density gradient centrifugation was used to isolate peripheral blood mononuclear cells. Before DNA was extracted, CD4+ and CD8+ T cells were sorted using either FACS or magnetic beads.

Recombination linked TRBV7-9 to TRBJ2-1; there is no confident call for the D gene. This TCR came from a human donor with aplastic anemia. The sequenced sample consisted of sorted CD4+, CD8+, or CD8+CD57+ T cells (not recorded which) from PBMCs. The nucleotide sequence reads TGTGCCAGCAACCCGACGGGCCTGGAGCAGTTCTTC. It translates to CASNPTGLEQFF.